These 14 T cell receptor beta chains were all obtained from the same sample, sequenced in a study of cytomegalovirus exposure and HLA in healthy donors. 60 Vbeta and 13 Jbeta primers were used in PCR. Only in-frame clones appear in the TCRdb table, and some are missing; sequencing was by immunoSEQ multiplex PCR. The profile shows roughly 130,000 clones, 80% of them singletons. Sequencing was carried out using PBMCs. The receptors stem from a man under 40 in good health and CMV-seronegative.

This rearrangement joins TRBV2 to TRBJ1-3; no definite D call. This CDR3 contains 16 residues. Germline CDR1 reads SNHLY; CDR2 reads FYNNEI. Trimming took 5 bases from V and 0 from J, leaving 14 bases between them. CDR3 nucleotide sequence: TGTGCCAGCAGTTACTTCGAGGCGGCCTCTGGAAACACCATATATTTT. Translating it yields CASSYFEAASGNTIYF.

The rearrangement joins TRBV7-2 to TRBJ2-7, with D tentatively TRBD1 (7 bases). Germline CDR1 reads SGHTA; CDR2 reads FQGNSA. V was shortened by 3 bases and J by 3 bases, with 18 bases between the two germline ends. The CDR3 length is 16 residues. In nucleotides, the CDR3 is TGTGCCAGCAGCTTCATCCTCGGGGGACAGAGCTACGAGCAGTACTTC. As protein: CASSFILGGQSYEQYF.

The V and J genes are TRBV13 and TRBJ1-2; TRBD1 matches 7 bases. The CDR3 has 14 amino acids. Per germline, CDR1 PRHDT and CDR2 FYEKMQ (reference sequence). V lost 3 bases and J lost 4; bases outside the gene matches: 5. CDR3 DNA sequence: TGTGCCAGCAGCTTGGGGACAGCTCCCTATGGCTACACCTTC. Its protein product is CASSLGTAPYGYTF.

This chain uses TRBV11-2 with TRBJ1-3; TRBD1 matches at 7 bases. This CDR3 region has 16 residues. V was pared by 3 bases and J by 4 bases, with 9 bases of the junction left unmatched. Germline CDR1 and CDR2: SGHAT and FQNNGV. The CDR3 nucleotides are TGTGCCAGCAGCTTTAATCCTCCGGGACAGGGAAACACCATATATTTT. This sequence encodes CASSFNPPGQGNTIYF.

This clone was found a few times. The chain employs TRBV19 and TRBJ1-1; TRBD1 agrees at 9 bases. Germline trimming cut 6 bases from V and 1 base from J; bases unmatched to any gene: 3. Germline CDR1 LNHDA, CDR2 SQIVND (reference sequence). This CDR3 is built from 14 residues. CDR3 amino acids: CASRTGGWNTEAFF. CDR3 sequence (DNA): TGTGCCAGTAGAACAGGGGGCTGGAACACTGAAGCTTTCTTT.

The chain couples TRBV7-6 to TRBJ2-1; 9 bases line up with TRBD2. The CDR3 length is 19 residues. The germline CDR1 and CDR2 sequences are SGHVS and FNYEAQ. V was pared by 1 base and J by 0 bases, with 10 bases of the junction left unmatched. The CDR3, as DNA: TGTGCCAGCAGCTTAGGACGCAGCGGGAGGAAAGGCTCCTACAATGAGCAGTTCTTC. Amino acids: CASSLGRSGRKGSYNEQFF. The full variable domain, completed using reference TRBV7-6 and TRBJ2-1, is GAGVSQSPRYKVTKRGQDVALRCDPISGHVSLYWYRQALGQGPEFLTYFNYEAQQDKSGLPNDRFSAERPEGSISTLTIQRTEQRDSAMYRCASSLGRSGRKGSYNEQFFGPGTRLTVL.

This clone was recorded only once. The chain recombines TRBV6-1 with TRBJ2-7; maybe TRBD2 (6 bases). In germline, CDR1 is MNHNS, CDR2 SASEGT. This CDR3 region has 15 residues. The V end was cut by 7 bases, the J end by 5 bases, with 21 bases between. CDR3 bases: TGTGCCAGCACTCTGTTGGCGGGAAGCTTCGACGAGCAGTACTTC. It specifies CASTLLAGSFDEQYF.

J is TRBJ2-2 and V is TRBV9; the match to TRBD1 covers 7 bases. Germline CDR1 is SGDLS and CDR2 is YYNGEE. The CDR3 loop spans 14 amino acids. V gave up 4 bases and J gave up 6 bases; unmatched junction bases: 6. The CDR3 protein is CASSTRQGAGELFF. The DNA for the CDR3 is TGTGCCAGCAGCACTCGACAGGGCGCCGGGGAGCTGTTTTTT.

V is TRBV27 and J is TRBJ2-1; 9 bases map to TRBD1. V trimming: 7 bases; J trimming: 0 bases; junction bases outside the gene matches: 4. This CDR3 region has 15 residues. The V gene's germline CDR1 is MNHEY and CDR2 SMNVEV (reference sequence). The CDR3 bases are TGTGCCAGCAACCGGGACAGGGTCTCCTACAATGAGCAGTTCTTC. This encodes CASNRDRVSYNEQFF.

This chain links TRBV7-9 with TRBJ2-7; the D is unclear. V shed 4 bases and J shed 0 bases, with 7 bases lying between them. Germline CDR1 reads SEHNR; CDR2 reads FQNEAQ (reference sequence). The CDR3 runs to 13 residues. In DNA form, the CDR3 reads TGTGCCAGCAGCTCGACTGGCTCCTACGAGCAGTACTTC. Protein sequence: CASSSTGSYEQYF. Supplemented by reference TRBV7-9 and TRBJ2-7, the full variable domain reads DTGVSQNPRHKITKRGQNVTFRCDPISEHNRLYWYRQTLGQGPEFLTYFQNEAQLEKSRLLSDRFSAERPKGSFSTLEIQRTEQGDSAMYLCASSSTGSYEQYFGPGTRLTVT.

The J gene is TRBJ1-5, the V gene TRBV7-2; 11 positions agree with TRBD1. CDR3 length: 15 amino acids. After removal of 7 bases from V and 1 base from J, the junction contained 3 bases not matched to a gene. Germline lookup yields CDR1 SGHTA and CDR2 FQGNSA. The CDR3 sequence is CASMGTGGSNQPQHF. Here the CDR3 DNA reads TGTGCCAGCATGGGGACAGGGGGGAGCAATCAGCCCCAGCATTTT.

CDR3 residues: CASSRWALDEQYF. CDR3 DNA: TGTGCCAGTAGTAGGTGGGCCTTGGACGAGCAGTACTTC. The chain joins TRBV19 to TRBJ2-7; D remains unclear. The CDR3 has 13 amino acids. The germline CDR1 and CDR2 sequences are LNHDA and SQIVND (reference sequence). V was shortened by 4 bases and J by 5 bases, with 12 bases between the two germline ends.

This clone was recorded once. The chain joins TRBV5-1 to TRBJ1-2; maybe TRBD1 (5 bases). The V end was cut by 4 bases, the J end by 3 bases, with 13 bases between. CDR1 is SGHRS and CDR2 is YFSETQ in the germline V gene. This CDR3 is built from 14 residues. CDR3 DNA: TGCGCCAGCAGCCCGGTCGGGGGAGACTATGGCTACACCTTC. This translates into CASSPVGGDYGYTF.

The chain employs TRBV6-5 and TRBJ1-2; D call uncertain. There are 15 residues in the CDR3. CDR1 is MNHEY and CDR2 is SVGAGI in the germline V gene. The ends were cut back, 2 bases at V and 4 bases at J, with 14 bases in the middle. The chain's CDR3 is CASSYIRQGVYGYTF. The CDR3 DNA is TGTGCCAGCAGTTACATCAGGCAAGGCGTCTATGGCTACACCTTC.